The clone carrying this T cell receptor (beta chain) was counted ten times or more. Its antigen is not known. TCRdb passed the 5' RACE reads through MiXCR, listing each CDR3 protein once. The data contain 55,000 to 65,000 distinct CDR3 sequences, less than 4% of them singletons. The sample belongs to a study of neurological immune-mediated disorders. General study findings and limits: Multiple sclerosis, the disease with the least TCR clonal expansion, fell below healthy controls, whereas HTLV-1-associated myelopathy showed the most.

This CDR3 region has 15 residues. From germline, CDR1 is SGHTA and CDR2 FQGNSA. Losses at the gene ends were 5 bases for V and 4 bases for J; bases not matched to a gene: 8. Specimen: PBMCs. The genes are TRBV7-2 and TRBJ1-3, with TRBD1 matching over 7 bases. This clonotype was sampled from a woman between 50 and 59 years old with multiple sclerosis. The DNA of the CDR3 is TGTGCCAGCAGCACCGAAGGGGGCCGAGGAAACACCATATATTTT. It is translated as CASSTEGGRGNTIYF.